The entry below gives a single T cell receptor beta chain sequence along with its context. Its antigen is undetermined. Germline CDR1 SGHRS, CDR2 YFSETQ. V was shortened by 1 base and J by 4 bases, with 11 bases between the two germline ends. The CDR3 is 15 amino acids. This entry comes from a study of identifying expanded T cells in peripheral blood. Whole-study findings and limits: Roughly 2-week clone count variance significantly increased as total template count grew. Differentially abundant clones: around 1.2 between replicates, about 17 at 2 to 3 weeks, around 19 at four.

TCRdb's table, derived via immunoSEQ multiplex PCR, lists solely in-frame clones and lacks some. The sample carries 95,000 to 150,000 clones, 75% to 90% recorded once. Healthy donors had no documented immune events, such as infections, while sampled. This clonotype originated in a person between 18 and 75 years old in good health. The chain couples TRBV5-1 to TRBJ1-4; D gene ambiguous. Source material: blood. CDR3 protein: CASSLNSGYNEKLFF. The CDR3 coding sequence is TGCGCCAGCAGCTTGAATTCCGGATATAATGAAAAACTGTTTTTT.